Presented here are 15 T cell receptor beta chains from one specimen sequenced in a study of blood T cell repertoires in COVID-19. Sequenced by immunoSEQ multiplex PCR; TCRdb stores in-frame clones only, minus some. The sample yields roughly 230,000 clones, about 86% seen once. Sequencing was done on a sample of peripheral blood. The receptors here all came from a man aged 35-49 years with active or convalescent COVID-19.

The rearrangement joins TRBV7-9 to TRBJ2-5, with a tentative D call TRBD1 (6 bases). This CDR3 spans 15 amino acids. V was pared by 1 base and J by 5 bases, with 14 bases between. The germline gives CDR1 SEHNR, CDR2 FQNEAQ (reference sequence). CDR3 DNA: TGTGCCAGCAGCTTAGTTGCCAGGGGACACGAGACCCAGTACTTC. It specifies CASSLVARGHETQYF.

This chain uses TRBV15 with TRBJ1-5; the match to TRBD1 covers 12 bases. The CDR3 is 15 amino acids. Trimming cost V 5 bases and J 7 bases; bases outside gene matches: 6. CDR1 is LNHNV, CDR2 YYDKDF, per germline (reference sequence). The CDR3 here is CATSGGQGAWQPQHF. CDR3 DNA sequence: TGTGCCACCAGCGGGGGACAGGGGGCCTGGCAGCCCCAGCATTTT.

This clone has more than one count but fewer than ten. The chain has TRBV6-2 or TRBV6-3 and TRBJ1-1; no reliable D call. The CDR3 spans 14 residues. CDR1 is MNHEY, CDR2 SVGEGT, per germline. V was clipped by 5 bases and J by 6 bases, with 16 bases between them. CDR3 residues: CASSGPRGNAEAFF. The CDR3 DNA sequence: TGTGCCAGCAGTGGCCCGCGGGGTAACGCTGAAGCTTTCTTT.

The rearrangement joins TRBV6-4 to TRBJ2-1; 11 bases are a match to TRBD2. J gave up 6 bases and V 5 bases, and 18 bases lay outside the gene matches. The CDR3 loop spans 19 amino acids. CDR1 and CDR2 from the germline V gene are MRHNA and SNTAGT. The CDR3 here is CASSRSRLLAGVEGNEQFF. Here the CDR3 DNA reads TGTGCCAGCAGTCGGAGTCGATTACTAGCGGGAGTGGAGGGCAATGAGCAGTTCTTC.

The genes are TRBV19 and TRBJ2-1; D is possibly TRBD1 (6 bases). Germline loops: CDR1 LNHDA, CDR2 SQIVND (reference sequence). V was cut by 6 bases and J by 7 bases, with 10 bases left in between. The CDR3 totals 12 residues. The CDR3 reads CASRDSRNEQFF. CDR3 in DNA: TGTGCCAGTAGGGACAGCCGGAATGAGCAGTTCTTC.

This sequence joins TRBV20-1 and TRBJ2-7; maybe TRBD2 (6 bases). This CDR3 comprises 13 residues. Germline V gene sequence: CDR1 DFQATT, CDR2 SNEGSKA (reference sequence). Trimming cost V 3 bases and J 3 bases, with 12 bases left between them. CDR3 amino acids: CSASLSGGYEQYF. The CDR3 region has the DNA TGCAGTGCTAGTCTTAGCGGAGGCTACGAGCAGTACTTC.

The chain uses TRBV6-5 and TRBJ1-2; 10 nucleotides match TRBD1. V shed 8 bases and J 8 bases; nucleotides not matched to a gene: 8. This CDR3 is built from 13 residues. Germline assignment: CDR1 MNHEY and CDR2 SVGAGI. CDR3 sequence (DNA): TGTGCCAGCCTAAGACAGGGGGCGCGAGGCTACACCTTC. As protein: CASLRQGARGYTF.

The V and J genes are TRBV10-3 and TRBJ2-1; 8 bases map to TRBD1. Germline trimming cut 6 bases from V and 2 bases from J; bases unmatched to any gene: 9. The CDR3 is 16 residues long. CDR1 and CDR2 from the germline V gene are ENHRY and SYGVKD. CDR3 sequence (DNA): TGTGCCATCAGGGACGACAGGGGCTCGGCCTACAATGAGCAGTTCTTC. Translation gives CAIRDDRGSAYNEQFF.

The chain carries TRBV4-1 and TRBJ2-1, with a possible D match to TRBD2 (5 bases). Trimming took off 2 bases at V and 12 bases at J, with 32 bases between the two ends. The CDR3 loop spans 19 amino acids. In germline, CDR1 is MGHRA, CDR2 YSYEKL. CDR3 region: CASSQPRGLSSRGVVGQFF. The DNA of the CDR3 is TGCGCCAGCAGCCAACCCCGAGGGCTCTCTAGTCGTGGAGTCGTCGGGCAGTTCTTC.

The J gene is TRBJ1-1, the V gene TRBV6-5; D gene unclear. The CDR3 contains 14 residues. The V end lost 4 bases, the J end lost 2 bases, and 11 bases lay between the germline ends. Per germline, CDR1 MNHEY and CDR2 SVGAGI. CDR3 nucleotide sequence: TGTGCCAGCAGTTGGTGGCAGGAAAACACTGAAGCTTTCTTT. Its translation is CASSWWQENTEAFF.

The chain's CDR3 is CATSALAHYGYTF. In DNA form, the CDR3 reads TGTGCCACCAGTGCCCTAGCTCACTATGGCTACACCTTC. The V call is TRBV24-1, the J call TRBJ1-2; D gene unclear. This CDR3 comprises 13 residues. The V end lost 5 bases, the J end lost 3 bases, and 9 bases lay between the germline ends. The V gene's germline CDR1 is KGHDR and CDR2 SFDVKD.

V is TRBV24-1 and J is TRBJ2-4; 7 positions match TRBD2. This CDR3 has 19 residues. The germline V gene has CDR1 KGHDR and CDR2 SFDVKD. V dropped 2 bases and J dropped 0; count of bases not matched to a gene: 12. CDR3 bases: TGTGCCACCAGTGATTGGCTACCTCTAGCGGCAGTAGCCAAAAACATTCAGTACTTC. Translated: CATSDWLPLAAVAKNIQYF.

The chain uses TRBV11-2 and TRBJ1-1; D is undetermined. The CDR3 extends over 12 amino acids. Trimming cost V 1 base and J 11 bases, with 11 bases left between them. Per the germline V gene, CDR1 is SGHAT and CDR2 is FQNNGV. CDR3 protein: CASSLGAGEAFF. CDR3 bases: TGTGCCAGCAGCTTAGGGGCGGGAGAGGCTTTCTTT.

This chain connects TRBV7-9 to TRBJ1-3; D gene unclear. Germline V lookup: CDR1 SEHNR, CDR2 FQNEAQ (reference sequence). The CDR3 consists of 14 residues. Trimming took off 3 bases at V and 0 bases at J, with 6 bases between the two ends. CDR3 coding DNA: TGTGCCAGCAGCTTGGGCTCCTCTGGAAACACCATATATTTT. Its translation is CASSLGSSGNTIYF.

V is TRBV2 and J is TRBJ1-6; TRBD1 matches at 7 bases. The CDR3 is made up of 15 amino acids. V trimming: 6 bases; J trimming: 8 bases; junction bases outside the gene matches: 10. The germline V gene has CDR1 SNHLY and CDR2 FYNNEI. CDR3 amino acids: CASRPDRVYYSPLHF. CDR3 DNA sequence: TGTGCCAGCAGGCCAGACAGGGTTTATTATTCACCCCTCCACTTT.